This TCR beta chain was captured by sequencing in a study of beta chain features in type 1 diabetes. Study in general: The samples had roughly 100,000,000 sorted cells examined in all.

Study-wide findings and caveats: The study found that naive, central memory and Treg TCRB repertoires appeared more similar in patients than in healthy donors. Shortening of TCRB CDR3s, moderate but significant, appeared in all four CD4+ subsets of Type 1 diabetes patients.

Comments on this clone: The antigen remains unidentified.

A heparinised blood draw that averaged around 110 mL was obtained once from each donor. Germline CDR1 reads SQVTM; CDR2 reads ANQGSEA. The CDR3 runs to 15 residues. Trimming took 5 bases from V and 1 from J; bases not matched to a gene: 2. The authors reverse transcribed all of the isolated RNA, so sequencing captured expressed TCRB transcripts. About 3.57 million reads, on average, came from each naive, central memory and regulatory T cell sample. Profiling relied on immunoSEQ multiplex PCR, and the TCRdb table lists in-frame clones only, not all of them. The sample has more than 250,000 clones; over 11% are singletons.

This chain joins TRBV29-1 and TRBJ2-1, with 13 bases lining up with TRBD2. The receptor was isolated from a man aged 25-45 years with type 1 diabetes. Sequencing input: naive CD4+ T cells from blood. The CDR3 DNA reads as TGCAGCGTTCCGACTAGCGGGAGGTCCTACAATGAGCAGTTCTTC. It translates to CSVPTSGRSYNEQFF.